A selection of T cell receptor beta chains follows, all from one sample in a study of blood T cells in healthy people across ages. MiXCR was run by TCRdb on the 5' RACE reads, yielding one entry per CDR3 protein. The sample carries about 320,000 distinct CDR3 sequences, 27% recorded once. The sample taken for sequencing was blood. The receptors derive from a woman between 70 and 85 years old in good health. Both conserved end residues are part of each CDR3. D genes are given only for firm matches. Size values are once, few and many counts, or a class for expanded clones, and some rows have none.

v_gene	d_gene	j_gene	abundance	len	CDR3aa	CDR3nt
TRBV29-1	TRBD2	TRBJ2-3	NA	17	CSVEESSSGRSTDAQYF	TGCAGCGTTGAAGAGTCGTCTAGCGGGAGGTCCACAGATGCGCAGTATTTT
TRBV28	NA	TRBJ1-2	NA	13	CASRTRGAYGYTF	TGTGCCAGCAGAACACGGGGCGCGTATGGCTACACCTTC
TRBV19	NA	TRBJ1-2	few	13	CASSISDNYGYTF	TGTGCCAGTAGTATTTCGGACAACTATGGCTACACCTTC
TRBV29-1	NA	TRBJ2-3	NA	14	CSVVVQERTDTQYF	TGCAGCGTCGTCGTACAGGAGCGCACAGATACGCAGTATTTT
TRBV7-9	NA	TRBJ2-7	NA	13	CASSLGLPSEQYF	TGTGCCAGCAGCTTAGGTCTGCCGTCGGAGCAGTACTTC
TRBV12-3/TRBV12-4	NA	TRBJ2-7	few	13	CASSQDGTYEQYF	TGTGCCAGCAGCCAAGACGGGACCTACGAGCAGTACTTC
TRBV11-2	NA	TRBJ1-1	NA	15	CASSLISGGGTEAFF	TGTGCCAGCAGCTTAATCTCGGGGGGCGGCACTGAAGCTTTCTTT
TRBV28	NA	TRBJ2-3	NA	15	CASSLGGAEADTQYF	TGTGCCAGCAGTTTAGGGGGGGCTGAGGCGGATACGCAGTATTTT
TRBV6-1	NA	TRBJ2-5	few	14	CASSEGGVGETQYF	TGTGCCAGCAGTGAAGGCGGGGTGGGGGAGACCCAGTACTTC
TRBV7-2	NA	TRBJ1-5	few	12	CASSPPAMPQHF	TGTGCCAGCAGCCCCCCGGCGATGCCCCAGCATTTT
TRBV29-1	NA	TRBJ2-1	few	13	CSVIGPPGNEQFF	TGCAGCGTTATTGGACCCCCCGGGAATGAGCAGTTCTTC
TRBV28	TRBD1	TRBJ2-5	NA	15	CASGTPQGAKETQYF	TGTGCCAGCGGAACCCCGCAGGGGGCGAAAGAGACCCAGTACTTC
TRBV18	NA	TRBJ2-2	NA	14	CASSPRGQGGELFF	TGTGCCAGCTCACCACGGGGGCAAGGCGGGGAGCTGTTTTTT
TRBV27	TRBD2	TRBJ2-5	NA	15	CASSSLLAGGETQYF	TGTGCCAGCAGTAGCCTACTAGCGGGAGGAGAGACCCAGTACTTC
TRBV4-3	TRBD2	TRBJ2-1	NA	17	CASSQGPSGSSYNEQFF	TGCGCCAGCAGCCAAGGTCCCAGCGGGAGCTCCTACAATGAGCAGTTCTTC
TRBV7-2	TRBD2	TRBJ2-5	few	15	CASSQSGSTGETQYF	TGTGCCAGCAGCCAGAGCGGGAGTACAGGAGAGACCCAGTACTTC
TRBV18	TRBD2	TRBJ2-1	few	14	CASSRPSGNNEQFF	TGTGCCAGCTCACGGCCTAGCGGAAACAATGAGCAGTTCTTC
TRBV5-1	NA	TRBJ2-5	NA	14	CASSFADRFPEQYF	TGCGCCAGCAGCTTCGCTGACAGATTTCCGGAGCAGTACTTC
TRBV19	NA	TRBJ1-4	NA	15	CASSMYGATNEKLFF	TGTGCCAGTAGTATGTACGGCGCCACTAATGAAAAACTGTTTTTT
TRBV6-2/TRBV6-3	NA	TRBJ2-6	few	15	CASSYERAHSRGLTF	TGTGCCAGCAGTTACGAAAGGGCCCACAGTCGGGGCCTGACTTTC
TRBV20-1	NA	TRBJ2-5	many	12	CSAGHLQETQYF	TGCAGTGCAGGACACCTCCAAGAGACCCAGTACTTC
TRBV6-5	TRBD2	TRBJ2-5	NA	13	CASRGLAQETQYF	TGTGCCAGCAGAGGACTAGCACAAGAGACCCAGTACTTC
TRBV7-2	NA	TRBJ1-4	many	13	CASSLEANEKLFF	TGTGCCAGCAGCTTAGAAGCTAATGAAAAACTGTTTTTT
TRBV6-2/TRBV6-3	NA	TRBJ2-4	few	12	CASSSYINIQYF	TGTGCCAGCAGTTCCTATATAAACATTCAGTACTTC
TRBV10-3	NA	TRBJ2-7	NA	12	CAISDSSYEQYF	TGTGCCATCAGTGACAGCTCCTACGAGCAGTACTTC
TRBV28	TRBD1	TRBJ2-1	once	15	CASSLIRTGLFEQFF	TGTGCCAGCAGTTTAATACGGACAGGCCTTTTTGAGCAGTTCTTC
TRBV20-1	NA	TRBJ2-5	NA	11	CSPGTEETQYF	TGCAGTCCCGGGACTGAAGAGACCCAGTACTTC
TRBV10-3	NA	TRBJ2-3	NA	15	CAISESGFPTDTQYF	TGTGCCATCAGTGAGTCGGGGTTTCCCACAGATACGCAGTATTTT
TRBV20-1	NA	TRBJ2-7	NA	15	CSGSLGESSSYEQYF	TGCAGTGGGTCATTAGGGGAATCGAGCTCCTACGAGCAGTACTTC
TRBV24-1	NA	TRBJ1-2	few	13	CATSDPGQYGYTF	TGTGCCACCAGTGACCCCGGACAGTATGGCTACACCTTC
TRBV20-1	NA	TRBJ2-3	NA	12	CSVGPVPDTQYF	TGCAGTGTGGGGCCAGTCCCAGATACGCAGTATTTT
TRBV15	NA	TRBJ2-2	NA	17	CATSSLHSTSGPGELFF	TGTGCCACCAGCAGCCTACACTCCACCTCGGGGCCCGGGGAGCTGTTTTTT
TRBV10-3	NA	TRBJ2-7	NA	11	CASGVGDEQYF	TGTGCCTCGGGAGTAGGAGACGAGCAGTACTTC
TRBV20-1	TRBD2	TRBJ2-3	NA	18	CSASGLAGVGPGRDTQYF	TGCAGTGCTTCCGGACTAGCGGGAGTCGGGCCCGGGCGTGATACGCAGTATTTT
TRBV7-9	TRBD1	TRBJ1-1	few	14	CASSGTKGTGEAFF	TGTGCCAGCAGCGGTACTAAAGGGACAGGGGAAGCTTTCTTT
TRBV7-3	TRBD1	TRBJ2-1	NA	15	CASSFDRASYNEQFF	TGTGCCAGCAGCTTCGACAGGGCTTCCTACAATGAGCAGTTCTTC
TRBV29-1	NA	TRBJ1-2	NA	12	CSVERTPEGYTF	TGCAGCGTAGAAAGGACCCCCGAGGGCTACACCTTC